These T cell receptor beta chains were read from a single sample in a study of shared clonotypes between healthy human individuals. The table came from immunoSEQ multiplex PCR; TCRdb's copy has only in-frame clones and leaves some out. The table records 950,000 to 1,300,000 clones, around 76% of them present only once. Material for sequencing was memory CD4+ T cells sorted from blood. All receptors come from a man younger than 35 in good health. CDR3s include the opening cysteine and the closing phenylalanine or tryptophan. D genes are given only for firm matches. Size is stated for part of the rows, as once, few or many counts, or as a class when the clone is expanded.

D gene,V gene,clone size,J gene,CDR3 DNA,CDR3 protein
.,TRBV7-9,.,TRBJ1-1,TGTGCCAGCAGCTACAACCAGGGAATCGCTGAAGCCTTCTTT,CASSYNQGIAEAFF
.,TRBV29-1,.,TRBJ2-2,TGCAGCGTTGACACCTCGAACACCGGGGAGCTGTTTTTT,CSVDTSNTGELFF
TRBD1,TRBV6-5,many,TRBJ2-1,TGTGCCAGCAGTCGGGACAGGGGTAGGGAGCAGTTCTTC,CASSRDRGREQFF
.,TRBV10-1,.,TRBJ2-3,TGCGCCAGCAGTGATAGCGGCCTCACAGATACGCAGTATTTT,CASSDSGLTDTQYF
TRBD1,TRBV6-1,.,TRBJ1-4,TGTGCCAGCAGTGATTACCGGGACAGAAGAGAAAAACTGTTTTTT,CASSDYRDRREKLFF
.,TRBV18,.,TRBJ1-5,TGTGCCAGCTCACGGACGGATTCCCCCATGTCACCCCAGCATTTT,CASSRTDSPMSPQHF
.,TRBV7-9,.,TRBJ1-5,TGTGCCAGCAGCTTGGGGCGAGGGGACGGCAATCAGCCCCAGCATTTT,CASSLGRGDGNQPQHF
.,TRBV6-1,.,TRBJ2-5,TGTGCCAGCAGTGAACAGGGGCGGGAGACCCAGTACTTC,CASSEQGRETQYF
.,TRBV4-3,many,TRBJ2-2,TGCGCCAGCAGCCAAGTGGGTAGCACCGGGGAGCTGTTTTTT,CASSQVGSTGELFF
.,TRBV5-1,.,TRBJ2-7,TGCGCCAGCAGCAAGGACACTTCCTACGAGCAGTACTTC,CASSKDTSYEQYF
.,TRBV10-3,few,TRBJ2-3,TGTGCCATCAGTGAGTTTCTCCCATCGCGGTACACAGATACGCAGTATTTT,CAISEFLPSRYTDTQYF
TRBD1,TRBV30,few,TRBJ2-1,TGTGCCTGGAGCTTCCGGGACAGGGACGGCAATGAGCAGTTCTTC,CAWSFRDRDGNEQFF
.,TRBV5-4,.,TRBJ1-2,TGTGCCAGCAGCTTTGGGCTGGGGGGCTACACCTTC,CASSFGLGGYTF
.,TRBV5-1,.,TRBJ1-5,TGCGCCAGCAGCTTGGGGGGGCCTAGCAATCAGCCCCAGCATTTT,CASSLGGPSNQPQHF
.,TRBV18,once,TRBJ1-3,TGTGCCAGCTCACCCGCTGCGGGGGGATCTGGAAACACCATATATTTT,CASSPAAGGSGNTIYF
TRBD1,TRBV28,few,TRBJ1-6,TGTGCCAGCAGAGAGAACAGGGGGCAGAATTCACCCCTCCACTTT,CASRENRGQNSPLHF